Below, 20 T cell receptor beta chains from the same sample are listed, as sequenced in a study of blood T cell repertoires in COVID-19. The protocol was immunoSEQ multiplex PCR, while the TCRdb copy is restricted to in-frame clones and leaves out a portion. This table has over 150,000 clones, roughly 88% appearing once. Sample: peripheral blood. These TCRs come from a man aged 18 to 29 with acute or convalescent COVID-19.

This CDR3 is CASSPRVRNTGELFF. The CDR3 DNA follows: TGTGCCAGCAGCCCGAGAGTTCGAAACACCGGGGAGCTGTTTTTT. This chain joins TRBV7-2 and TRBJ2-2, with D unclear. CDR3 length equals 15 residues. Trimming took off 5 bases at V and 2 bases at J, with 12 bases between the two ends. Germline CDR1 reads SGHTA; CDR2 reads FQGNSA. The full variable domain, with the rest looked up from reference TRBV7-2 and TRBJ2-2, is GAGVSQSPSNKVTEKGKDVELRCDPISGHTALYWYRQSLGQGLEFLIYFQGNSAPDKSGLPSDRFSAERTGGSVSTLTIQRTQQEDSAVYLCASSPRVRNTGELFFGEGSRLTVL.

The V call is TRBV19, the J call TRBJ1-5; tentative D call: TRBD1 (6 bases). The germline V gene has CDR1 LNHDA and CDR2 SQIVND (reference sequence). Trimming took off 4 bases at V and 1 base at J, with 11 bases between the two ends. This CDR3 comprises 15 residues. This chain's CDR3 is CASSSSGTSNQPQHF. The CDR3 coding sequence is TGTGCCAGTAGTAGTAGTGGGACAAGCAATCAGCCCCAGCATTTT.

This chain connects TRBV11-2 to TRBJ2-6; D ambiguous. The CDR3 length is 18 residues. V lost 5 bases and J 0 bases, leaving 17 bases between the germline ends. The V gene's germline CDR1 is SGHAT and CDR2 FQNNGV. The CDR3 region is CASSPRGARSSGANVLTF. Here the CDR3 DNA reads TGTGCCAGCAGCCCCCGAGGAGCGCGAAGCTCTGGGGCCAACGTCCTGACTTTC.

V gene TRBV7-6 combines with J gene TRBJ1-4; no clear D. This CDR3 has 15 amino acids. Germline V lookup: CDR1 SGHVS, CDR2 FNYEAQ. V lost 9 bases to trimming and J lost 4 bases, with 18 bases between them. CDR3 DNA: TGTGCCAGTGCGCAAGGAGGCGGGTATAATGAAAAACTGTTTTTT. Protein product: CASAQGGGYNEKLFF.

V gene TRBV6-5 combines with J gene TRBJ2-1; tentative D call: TRBD1 (5 bases). Trimming removed 7 bases at V and 7 bases at J, with 8 bases between. This CDR3 contains 11 residues. CDR1 and CDR2 from the germline V gene are MNHEY and SVGAGI. The CDR3 reads CASIHRNEQFF. Here the CDR3 DNA reads TGTGCCAGCATCCACAGGAATGAGCAGTTCTTC.

The V and J genes are TRBV27 and TRBJ1-1; D not resolved. The CDR3 spans 15 residues. The V end lost 6 bases, the J end lost 5 bases, and 19 bases lay between the germline ends. The germline V gene has CDR1 MNHEY and CDR2 SMNVEV (reference sequence). As DNA, the CDR3 is TGTGCCAGCAGCAAGAAGCTTATTATTTCTACTGAAGCTTTCTTT. Translated: CASSKKLIISTEAFF.

The chain has TRBV11-2 and TRBJ2-2; D unresolved. CDR3 size: 14 residues. V was clipped by 3 bases and J by 3 bases, with 8 bases between them. Germline V gives CDR1 SGHAT, CDR2 FQNNGV. CDR3 DNA: TGTGCCAGCAGCTTGGTAGGAGACACCGGGGAGCTGTTTTTT. It codes for CASSLVGDTGELFF.

The V gene is TRBV7-9, the J gene TRBJ1-1; D not certain. The V and J ends lost 0 bases and 0 bases respectively, with 11 bases between them. The germline gives CDR1 SEHNR, CDR2 FQNEAQ (reference sequence). The CDR3 contains 16 residues. CDR3 in amino acids: CASSLADFGVNTEAFF. CDR3 bases: TGTGCCAGCAGCTTAGCGGATTTCGGGGTGAACACTGAAGCTTTCTTT. Full variable domain (missing parts from reference TRBV7-9 and TRBJ1-1): DTGVSQNPRHKITKRGQNVTFRCDPISEHNRLYWYRQTLGQGPEFLTYFQNEAQLEKSRLLSDRFSAERPKGSFSTLEIQRTEQGDSAMYLCASSLADFGVNTEAFFGQGTRLTVV.

The V and J genes are TRBV29-1 and TRBJ1-1, with 10 bases matching TRBD1. J lost 6 bases, V lost 2 bases, and 6 bases had no gene match. Germline CDR1 and CDR2: SQVTM and ANQGSEA. This CDR3 is 14 amino acids long. CDR3 sequence reads: CSVEPGQGSAEAFF. Written as DNA, the CDR3 is TGCAGCGTTGAACCGGGACAGGGGTCCGCTGAAGCTTTCTTT.

The rearrangement joins TRBV24-1 to TRBJ1-5; no reliable D call. The V and J ends lost 3 bases and 5 bases respectively, with 10 bases between them. The CDR3 runs 14 residues. Germline loops: CDR1 KGHDR, CDR2 SFDVKD. CDR3 coding DNA: TGTGCCACCAGTGATCTAGGCGGTCATCAGCCCCAGCATTTT. It yields the protein CATSDLGGHQPQHF.

The genes are TRBV27 and TRBJ2-1; no definite D call. The CDR3 is 13 residues long. V lost 3 bases to trimming and J lost 4 bases, with 7 bases between them. Germline-derived CDR1 and CDR2 are MNHEY and SMNVEV (reference sequence). The CDR3 nucleotides are TGTGCCAGCAGTTTTGCAGTATACAATGAGCAGTTCTTC. Protein product: CASSFAVYNEQFF.

V usage is TRBV19 and J usage is TRBJ1-1, with 8 bases aligning to TRBD1. The V segment lost 5 bases and the J segment 4 bases; nucleotides outside the gene matches: 9. Per the germline V gene, CDR1 is LNHDA and CDR2 is SQIVND (reference sequence). The CDR3 is 15 residues long. The DNA of the CDR3 is TGTGCCAGTAGTCCTAACGCCGGACAGGGCACTGAAGCTTTCTTT. It codes for CASSPNAGQGTEAFF.

The chain carries TRBV25-1 and TRBJ2-5; weak D call: TRBD1 (6 bases). This CDR3 region has 14 residues. Trimming took off 1 base at V and 1 base at J, with 7 bases between the two ends. Germline CDR1 is MGHDK and CDR2 is SYGVNS. The CDR3: CASSELGGQETQYF. DNA for the CDR3: TGTGCCAGCAGTGAATTAGGGGGCCAAGAGACCCAGTACTTC.

The chain recombines TRBV15 with TRBJ2-5; TRBD1 aligns across 10 bases. The CDR3 length is 14 residues. V trimming: 6 bases; J trimming: 1 base; junction bases outside the gene matches: 2. Germline V gene data show CDR1 as LNHNV and CDR2 as YYDKDF (reference sequence). DNA for the CDR3: TGTGCCACCAGGACAGGGGGCCTCCAAGAGACCCAGTACTTC. This sequence encodes CATRTGGLQETQYF. The variable domain in full, with the rest retrieved from reference TRBV15 and TRBJ2-5, is DAMVIQNPRYQVTQFGKPVTLSCSQTLNHNVMYWYQQKSSQAPKLLFHYYDKDFNNEADTPDNFQSRRPNTSFCFLDIRSPGLGDTAMYLCATRTGGLQETQYFGPGTRLLVL.

The V and J genes are TRBV7-6 and TRBJ2-1, with a possible D match to TRBD2 (7 bases). The CDR3 consists of 17 residues. V was cut by 5 bases and J by 3 bases, with 20 bases left in between. Germline CDR1 reads SGHVS; CDR2 reads FNYEAQ. The CDR3 DNA follows: TGTGCCAGCAGCCCCGGCGCTGGGGGGGCGGACTACAATGAGCAGTTCTTC. It yields the protein CASSPGAGGADYNEQFF.

The chain employs TRBV3-1 (or the pseudogene TRBV3-2) and TRBJ2-7; D might be TRBD1 (5 bases). Germline V lookup: CDR1 LGHDT, CDR2 YNNKEL (reference sequence). V lost 4 bases, J lost 0 bases, and 10 bases lay in between. The CDR3 is 14 amino acids. CDR3 protein: CASSLGRASYEQYF. The CDR3 DNA reads TGTGCCAGCAGCCTTGGCAGGGCCTCCTACGAGCAGTACTTC.

The sample holds one count of this clone. In nucleotides, the CDR3 is TGCGCCAGCAGCTTGGAGGACAGGAGTTATTCACCCCTCCACTTT. Amino acids: CASSLEDRSYSPLHF. The rearrangement joins TRBV5-1 to TRBJ1-6; 7 bases agree with TRBD1. The germline CDR1 and CDR2 sequences are SGHRS and YFSETQ. J was trimmed by 8 bases and V by 0 bases; bases with no gene match: 5. This CDR3 has 15 amino acids.

The chain recombines TRBV29-1 with TRBJ2-5; D is perhaps TRBD1 (7 bases). This CDR3 region has 15 residues. Per the germline V gene, CDR1 is SQVTM and CDR2 is ANQGSEA. The V and J ends lost 2 bases and 1 base respectively, with 14 bases between them. The CDR3 DNA reads as TGCAGCGTTGAATTTCAGGGGGGCGCCCAAGAGACCCAGTACTTC. It specifies CSVEFQGGAQETQYF.

V gene TRBV5-1 combines with J gene TRBJ1-5; 7 nucleotides line up with TRBD1. Germline CDR1 reads SGHRS; CDR2 reads YFSETQ. The CDR3 consists of 19 residues. V shed 3 bases, J shed 0 bases, and the junction held 15 bases outside the gene matches. The CDR3 region is CASSYEPSQGDGSNQPQHF. DNA for the CDR3: TGCGCCAGCAGCTACGAACCCTCCCAGGGGGATGGTAGCAATCAGCCCCAGCATTTT.

This clone was counted once. The rearrangement joins TRBV6-5 to TRBJ1-1; D is possibly TRBD1 (5 bases). The V and J ends lost 0 bases and 6 bases respectively, with 17 bases between them. From germline, CDR1 is MNHEY and CDR2 SVGAGI. The CDR3 covers 16 residues. The chain's CDR3 is CASSYSKPGIRSEAFF. CDR3 bases: TGTGCCAGCAGTTACTCGAAACCAGGGATACGGTCTGAAGCTTTCTTT.